This T cell receptor (beta chain) was observed in a study of shared T cell receptors in the human thymus. Clones were read by immunoSEQ multiplex PCR, and TCRdb kept only the in-frame ones, dropping some. The sample lists roughly 660,000 clones, around nine tenths occurring once. Germline loops: CDR1 MDHEN, CDR2 SYDVKM. V shed 6 bases and J shed 4 bases, with 7 bases lying between them. The CDR3 length is 12 residues. These data are also associated with another study on human thymus T cells. This second study says: The donors were infants in Finland with congenital heart defects, otherwise immunologically healthy. Resections obtained during corrective heart surgery supplied the thymus tissue. Among thymic and blood repertoires, usage of V and J genes appeared biased.

Sequencing used thymocytes. This chain links TRBV28 with TRBJ2-1, with D tentatively TRBD1 (5 bases). The TCR comes from a boy under two years old with a congenital heart defect. CDR3 region: CASRSGYNEQFF. The CDR3 region has the DNA TGTGCCAGCAGGTCAGGGTACAATGAGCAGTTCTTC.